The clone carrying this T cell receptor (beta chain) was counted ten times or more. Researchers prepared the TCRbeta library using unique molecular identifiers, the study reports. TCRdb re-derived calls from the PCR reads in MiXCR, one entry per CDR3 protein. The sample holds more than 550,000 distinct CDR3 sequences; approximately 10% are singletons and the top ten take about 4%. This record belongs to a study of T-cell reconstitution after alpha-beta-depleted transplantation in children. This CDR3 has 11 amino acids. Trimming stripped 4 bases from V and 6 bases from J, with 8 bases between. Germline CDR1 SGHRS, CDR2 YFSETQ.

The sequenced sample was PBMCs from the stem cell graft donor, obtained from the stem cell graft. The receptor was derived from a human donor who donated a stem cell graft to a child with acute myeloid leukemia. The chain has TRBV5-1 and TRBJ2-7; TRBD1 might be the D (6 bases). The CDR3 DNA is TGCGCCAGCAGCGAAGGGGGCGAGCAGTACTTC. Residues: CASSEGGEQYF.